This T cell receptor (beta chain) was recorded in a study of CD8+ T cells in alopecia areata. Study outcomes and limitations: Tofacitinib significantly brought down scalp clonality and expanded CD8+ clones among top 100. Lesional scalp, especially alopecia totalis/universalis, showed higher clonality than normal scalp.

This clone appeared a few times. The antigen is unknown. Noted treatment: oral pan-JAK inhibitor, 5-10 mg twice daily. Germline V gene sequence: CDR1 SNHLY, CDR2 FYNNEI. CDR3 size: 18 residues. Trimming left V 4 bases short and J 0 bases short, with 19 bases between. Isolated RNA was reverse transcribed into cDNA used as the sequencing template. The assay was immunoSEQ multiplex PCR, and TCRdb's table has in-frame clones only and misses some. The sample gives over 150,000 clones, around half of which show up once; under 14% is in the top ten. The rearrangement links TRBV2 to TRBJ1-5; D not resolved. This TCR was sampled from a human donor with alopecia areata. The sample in question was CD8+ T cells sorted from blood, obtained at week 24, from a patient treated with tofacitinib. This CDR3 is CASSAVRRAQYSNQPQHF. CDR3 bases: TGTGCCAGCAGTGCGGTACGAAGGGCTCAATATAGCAATCAGCCCCAGCATTTT.